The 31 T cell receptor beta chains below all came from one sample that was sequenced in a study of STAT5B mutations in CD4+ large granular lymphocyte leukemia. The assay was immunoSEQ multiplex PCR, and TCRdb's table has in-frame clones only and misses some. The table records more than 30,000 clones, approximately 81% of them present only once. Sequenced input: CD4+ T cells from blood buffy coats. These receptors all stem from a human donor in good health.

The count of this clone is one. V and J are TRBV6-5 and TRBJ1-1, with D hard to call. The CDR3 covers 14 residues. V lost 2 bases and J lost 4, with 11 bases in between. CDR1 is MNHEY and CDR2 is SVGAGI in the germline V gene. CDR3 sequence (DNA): TGTGCCAGCAGTTACCGGGAACGGAGCACTGAAGCTTTCTTT. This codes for CASSYRERSTEAFF.

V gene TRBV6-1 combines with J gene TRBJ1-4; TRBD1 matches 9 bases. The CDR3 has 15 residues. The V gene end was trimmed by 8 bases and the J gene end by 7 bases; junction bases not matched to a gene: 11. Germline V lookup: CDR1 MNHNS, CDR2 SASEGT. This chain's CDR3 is CASGIQGAGSEKLFF. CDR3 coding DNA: TGTGCCAGCGGTATACAGGGGGCGGGTAGTGAAAAACTGTTTTTT.

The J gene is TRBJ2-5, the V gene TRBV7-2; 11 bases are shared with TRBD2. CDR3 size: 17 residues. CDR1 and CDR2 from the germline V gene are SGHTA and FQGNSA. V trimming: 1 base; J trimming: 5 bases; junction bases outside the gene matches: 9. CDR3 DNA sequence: TGTGCCAGCAGCTTAGGCCTCCTAGCGGGAGGTGGCGAGACCCAGTACTTC. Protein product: CASSLGLLAGGGETQYF. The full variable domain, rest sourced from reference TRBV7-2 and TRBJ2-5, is GAGVSQSPSNKVTEKGKDVELRCDPISGHTALYWYRQSLGQGLEFLIYFQGNSAPDKSGLPSDRFSAERTGGSVSTLTIQRTQQEDSAVYLCASSLGLLAGGGETQYFGPGTRLLVL.

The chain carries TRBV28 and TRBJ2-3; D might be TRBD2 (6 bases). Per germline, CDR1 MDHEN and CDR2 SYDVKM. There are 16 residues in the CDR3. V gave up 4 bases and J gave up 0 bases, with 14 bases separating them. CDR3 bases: TGTGCCAGCAGTTCTCCACAAGGAGGGAGCACAGATACGCAGTATTTT. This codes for CASSSPQGGSTDTQYF.

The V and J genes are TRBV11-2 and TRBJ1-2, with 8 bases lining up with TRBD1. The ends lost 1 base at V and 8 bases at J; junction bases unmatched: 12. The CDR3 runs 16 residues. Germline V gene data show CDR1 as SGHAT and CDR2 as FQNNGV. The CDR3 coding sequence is TGTGCCAGCAGCTTAGGTGGACAGGGCCCAAGGGGCGGCTACACCTTC. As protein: CASSLGGQGPRGGYTF.

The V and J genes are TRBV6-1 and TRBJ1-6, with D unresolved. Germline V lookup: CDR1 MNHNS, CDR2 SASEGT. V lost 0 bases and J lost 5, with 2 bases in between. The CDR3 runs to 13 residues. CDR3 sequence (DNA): TGTGCCAGCAGTGAAGCGAATAATTCACCCCTCCACTTT. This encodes CASSEANNSPLHF.

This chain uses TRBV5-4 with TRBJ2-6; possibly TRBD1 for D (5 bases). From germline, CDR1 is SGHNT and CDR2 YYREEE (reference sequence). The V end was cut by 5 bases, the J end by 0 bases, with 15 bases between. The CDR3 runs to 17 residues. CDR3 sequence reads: CASSYGARASGANVLTF. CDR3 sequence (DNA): TGTGCCAGCAGTTATGGGGCCAGGGCCTCTGGGGCCAACGTCCTGACTTTC.

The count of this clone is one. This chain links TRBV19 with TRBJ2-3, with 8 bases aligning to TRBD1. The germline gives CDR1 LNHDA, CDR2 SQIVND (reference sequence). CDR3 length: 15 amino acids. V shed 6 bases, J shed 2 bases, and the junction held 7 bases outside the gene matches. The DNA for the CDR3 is TGTGCCAGTAGCCAGACAGGGGCCCACACAGATACGCAGTATTTT. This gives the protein CASSQTGAHTDTQYF.

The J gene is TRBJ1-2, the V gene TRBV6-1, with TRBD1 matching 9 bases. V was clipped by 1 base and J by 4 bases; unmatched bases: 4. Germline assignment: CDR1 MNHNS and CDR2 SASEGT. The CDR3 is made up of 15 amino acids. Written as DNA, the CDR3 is TGTGCCAGCAGTGAAGGGGGACAGGGCTTCTATGGCTACACCTTC. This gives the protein CASSEGGQGFYGYTF.

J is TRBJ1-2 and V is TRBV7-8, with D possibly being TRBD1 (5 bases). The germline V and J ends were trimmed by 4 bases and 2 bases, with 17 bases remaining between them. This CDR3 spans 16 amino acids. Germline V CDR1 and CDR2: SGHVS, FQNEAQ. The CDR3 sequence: CASSSGGKVVNYGYTF. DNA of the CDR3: TGTGCCAGCAGCTCTGGGGGGAAAGTTGTAAACTATGGCTACACCTTC.

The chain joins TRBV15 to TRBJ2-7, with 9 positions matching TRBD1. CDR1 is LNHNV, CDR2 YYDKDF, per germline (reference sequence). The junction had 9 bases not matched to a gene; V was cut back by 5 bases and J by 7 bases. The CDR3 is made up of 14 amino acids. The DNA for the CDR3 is TGTGCCACCAGCCGGGACAGGGCCTCTAGGGAGCAGTACTTC. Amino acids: CATSRDRASREQYF.

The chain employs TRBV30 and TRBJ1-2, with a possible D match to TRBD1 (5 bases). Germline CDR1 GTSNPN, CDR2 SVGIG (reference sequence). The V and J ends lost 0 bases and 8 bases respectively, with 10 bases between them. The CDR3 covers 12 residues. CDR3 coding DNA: TGTGCCTGGAGTGTCGGGGCGCCCGGCTACACCTTC. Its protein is CAWSVGAPGYTF.

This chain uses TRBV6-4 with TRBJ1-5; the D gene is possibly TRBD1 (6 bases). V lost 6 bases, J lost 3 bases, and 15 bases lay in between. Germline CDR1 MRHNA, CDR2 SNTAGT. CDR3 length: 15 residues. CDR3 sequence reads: CASRGGDRLNQPQHF. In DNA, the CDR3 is TGTGCCAGCAGGGGGGGCGACAGGCTCAATCAGCCCCAGCATTTT.

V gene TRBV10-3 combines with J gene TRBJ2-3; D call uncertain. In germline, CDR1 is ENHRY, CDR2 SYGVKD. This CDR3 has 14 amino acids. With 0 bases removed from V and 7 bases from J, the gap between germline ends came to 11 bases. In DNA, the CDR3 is TGTGCCATCAGTGAGTCGAATAATGCGTATACGCAGTATTTT. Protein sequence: CAISESNNAYTQYF.

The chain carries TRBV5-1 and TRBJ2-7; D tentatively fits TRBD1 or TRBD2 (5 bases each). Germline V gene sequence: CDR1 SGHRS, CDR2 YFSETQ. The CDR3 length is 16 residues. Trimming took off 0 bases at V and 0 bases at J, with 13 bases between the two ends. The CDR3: CASSLGGTPISYEQYF. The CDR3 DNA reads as TGCGCCAGCAGCTTGGGAGGGACGCCCATCTCCTACGAGCAGTACTTC.

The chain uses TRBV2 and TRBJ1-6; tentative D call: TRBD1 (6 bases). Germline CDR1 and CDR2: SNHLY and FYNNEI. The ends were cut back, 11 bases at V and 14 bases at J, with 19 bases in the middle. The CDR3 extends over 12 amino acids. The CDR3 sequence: CAGGQRAGALHF. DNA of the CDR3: TGTGCCGGTGGACAGAGGGCAGGGGCCCTCCACTTT.

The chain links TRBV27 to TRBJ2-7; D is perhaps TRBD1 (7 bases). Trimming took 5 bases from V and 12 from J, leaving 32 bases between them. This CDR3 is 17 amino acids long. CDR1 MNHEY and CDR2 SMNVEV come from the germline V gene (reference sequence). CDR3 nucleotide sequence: TGTGCCAGCAGTCCCCTGACAGGGTTCGAAGGCGGGATTCTTTGGTACTTC. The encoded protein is CASSPLTGFEGGILWYF.

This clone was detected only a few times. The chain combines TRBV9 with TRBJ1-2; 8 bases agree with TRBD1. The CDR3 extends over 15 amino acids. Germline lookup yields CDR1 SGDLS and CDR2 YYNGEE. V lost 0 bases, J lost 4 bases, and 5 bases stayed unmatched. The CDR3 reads CASSVAGQGIYGYTF. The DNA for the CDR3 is TGTGCCAGCAGCGTAGCTGGACAGGGAATCTATGGCTACACCTTC.

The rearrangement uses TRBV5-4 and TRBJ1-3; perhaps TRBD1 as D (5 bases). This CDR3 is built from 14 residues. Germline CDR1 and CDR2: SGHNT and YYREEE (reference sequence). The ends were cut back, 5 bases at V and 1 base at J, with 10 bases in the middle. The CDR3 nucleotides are TGTGCCAGCAGGCGAACAGGATCTGGAAACACCATATATTTT. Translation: CASRRTGSGNTIYF. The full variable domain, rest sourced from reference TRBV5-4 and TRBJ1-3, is ETGVTQSPTHLIKTRGQQVTLRCSSQSGHNTVSWYQQALGQGPQFIFQYYREEENGRGNFPPRFSGLQFPNYSSELNVNALELDDSALYLCASRRTGSGNTIYFGEGSWLTVV.

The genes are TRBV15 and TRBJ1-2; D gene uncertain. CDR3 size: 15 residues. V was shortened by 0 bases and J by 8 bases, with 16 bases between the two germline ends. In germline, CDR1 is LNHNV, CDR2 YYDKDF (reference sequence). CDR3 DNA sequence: TGTGCCACCAGCAGAGACAGGTTGGAGGATTGGGGCTACACCTTC. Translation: CATSRDRLEDWGYTF.

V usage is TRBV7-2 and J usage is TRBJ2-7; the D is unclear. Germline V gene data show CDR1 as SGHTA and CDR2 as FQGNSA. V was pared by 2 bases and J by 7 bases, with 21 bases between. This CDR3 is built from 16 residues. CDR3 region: CASSLPLPHHYREQYF. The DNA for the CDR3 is TGTGCCAGCAGCTTACCGCTACCTCACCATTATCGGGAGCAGTACTTC.

For the CDR3, the DNA is TGCGCCAGCAGTGACGGGCCAGATACGCAGTATTTT. Translating gives CASSDGPDTQYF. The chain joins TRBV10-1 to TRBJ2-3, with D uncertain. The germline V and J ends were trimmed by 3 bases and 4 bases, with 5 bases remaining between them. The CDR3 consists of 12 residues. Germline-derived CDR1 and CDR2 are WNHNN and SYGVQD (reference sequence).

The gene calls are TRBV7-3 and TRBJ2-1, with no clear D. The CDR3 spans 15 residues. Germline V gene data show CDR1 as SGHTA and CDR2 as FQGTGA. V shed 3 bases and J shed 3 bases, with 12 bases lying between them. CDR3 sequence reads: CASSFDQTNYNEQFF. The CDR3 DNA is TGTGCCAGCAGCTTTGATCAGACCAACTACAATGAGCAGTTCTTC.

The CDR3 spells CASSLADSYEQYF. CDR3 nucleotides: TGTGCCAGCAGCTTAGCGGACTCCTACGAGCAGTACTTC. The chain combines TRBV7-9 with TRBJ2-7; unclear D gene. V was pared by 0 bases and J by 0 bases, with 3 bases between. This CDR3 has 13 residues. Per germline, CDR1 SEHNR and CDR2 FQNEAQ (reference sequence).

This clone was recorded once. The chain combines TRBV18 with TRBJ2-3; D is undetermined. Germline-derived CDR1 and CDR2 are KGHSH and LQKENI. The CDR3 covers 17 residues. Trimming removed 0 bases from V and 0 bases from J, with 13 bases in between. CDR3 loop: CASSPPNRGTSTDTQYF. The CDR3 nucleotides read TGTGCCAGCTCACCACCCAATAGAGGAACCAGCACAGATACGCAGTATTTT.

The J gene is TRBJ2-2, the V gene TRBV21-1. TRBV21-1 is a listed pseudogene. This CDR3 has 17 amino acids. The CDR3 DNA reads TGTGCCAGCAGCAAAGTACAGGCGGGACAGAACACCGGGGAGCTGTTTTTT. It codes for CASSKVQAGQNTGELFF.

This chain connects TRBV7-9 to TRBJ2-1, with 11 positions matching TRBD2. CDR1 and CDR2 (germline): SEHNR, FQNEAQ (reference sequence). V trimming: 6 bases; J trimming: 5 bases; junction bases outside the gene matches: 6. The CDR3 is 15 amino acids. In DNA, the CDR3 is TGTGCCAGCAGGCCCACTAGCGGGAGTGACAATGAGCAGTTCTTC. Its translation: CASRPTSGSDNEQFF.

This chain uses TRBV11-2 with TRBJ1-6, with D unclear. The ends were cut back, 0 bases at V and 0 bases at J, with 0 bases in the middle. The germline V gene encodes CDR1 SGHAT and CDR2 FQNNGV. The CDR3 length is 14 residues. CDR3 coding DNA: TGTGCCAGCAGCTTAGACTCCTATAATTCACCCCTCCACTTT. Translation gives CASSLDSYNSPLHF.

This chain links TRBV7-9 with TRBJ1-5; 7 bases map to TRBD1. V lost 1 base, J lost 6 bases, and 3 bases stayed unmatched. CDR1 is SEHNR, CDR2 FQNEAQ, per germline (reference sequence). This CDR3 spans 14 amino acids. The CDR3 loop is CASSLEGAGQPQHF. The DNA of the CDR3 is TGTGCCAGCAGCTTAGAGGGGGCAGGTCAGCCCCAGCATTTT.

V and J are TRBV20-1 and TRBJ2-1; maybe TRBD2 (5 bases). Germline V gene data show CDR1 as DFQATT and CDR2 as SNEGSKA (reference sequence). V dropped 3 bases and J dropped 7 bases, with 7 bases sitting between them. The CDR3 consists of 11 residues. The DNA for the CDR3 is TGCAGTGCTAGCCGGGGAAATGAGCAGTTCTTC. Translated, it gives CSASRGNEQFF.

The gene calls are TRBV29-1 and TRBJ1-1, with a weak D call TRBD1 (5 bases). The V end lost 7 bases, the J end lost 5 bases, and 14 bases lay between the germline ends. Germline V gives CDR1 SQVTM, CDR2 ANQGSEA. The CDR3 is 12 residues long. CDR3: CSAGLKGTEAFF. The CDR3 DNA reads TGCAGCGCTGGCCTCAAGGGGACTGAAGCTTTCTTT.